The 19 T cell receptor beta chains below all came from one sample that was sequenced in a study of cytomegalovirus exposure and HLA in healthy donors. Libraries were prepared by immunoSEQ multiplex PCR; TCRdb keeps only in-frame clonotypes and omits some of them. The table includes around 20,000 clones, 97% detected once. The specimen sequenced was PBMCs. Source of these receptors: a man aged 25 to 40 in good health and CMV-seropositive.

This clone was seen once. This rearrangement joins TRBV27 to TRBJ2-7, with TRBD2 identical over 7 bases. The CDR3 is made up of 13 amino acids. Germline trimming cut 8 bases from V and 1 base from J; bases unmatched to any gene: 5. Germline V gene sequence: CDR1 MNHEY, CDR2 SMNVEV (reference sequence). CDR3 bases: TGTGCCAGCTGGGAGGGCCCATCCTACGAGCAGTACTTC. This codes for CASWEGPSYEQYF.

The chain is built from TRBV2 and TRBJ1-1; D is uncertain. Germline CDR1 and CDR2: SNHLY and FYNNEI. The ends were cut back, 7 bases at V and 0 bases at J, with 9 bases in the middle. This CDR3 has 13 amino acids. DNA of the CDR3: TGTGCCAGCACCGGAGGCATGAACACTGAAGCTTTCTTT. It yields the protein CASTGGMNTEAFF.

CDR3 DNA: TGTGCCAGCCACAGAAGACAGAACTATGGCTACACCTTC. It yields the protein CASHRRQNYGYTF. This rearrangement joins TRBV6-5 to TRBJ1-2, with a possible D match to TRBD1 (5 bases). CDR3 length: 13 residues. CDR1 and CDR2 from the germline V gene are MNHEY and SVGAGI. Deletions cut 8 bases from V and 2 bases from J, with 12 bases between.

The chain recombines TRBV27 with TRBJ2-1; TRBD2 aligns across 10 bases. This CDR3 is 16 amino acids long. Germline V gene sequence: CDR1 MNHEY, CDR2 SMNVEV (reference sequence). The V gene end was trimmed by 5 bases and the J gene end by 2 bases; junction bases not matched to a gene: 6. CDR3 sequence: CASSPLAGATYNEQFF. The DNA for the CDR3 is TGTGCCAGCAGTCCCCTAGCGGGAGCCACCTACAATGAGCAGTTCTTC.

The chain employs TRBV7-8 and TRBJ1-2; no firm D call. The ends were cut back, 7 bases at V and 0 bases at J, with 9 bases in the middle. The CDR3 is 13 amino acids. The V gene's germline CDR1 is SGHVS and CDR2 FQNEAQ. The CDR3 nucleotides are TGTGCCAGCACCCTTACTACTAACTATGGCTACACCTTC. Translated, it gives CASTLTTNYGYTF.

The chain combines TRBV18 with TRBJ1-2; D may be TRBD1 (5 bases). V gave up 3 bases and J gave up 2 bases, with 13 bases separating them. The CDR3 consists of 15 residues. Germline V gene data show CDR1 as KGHSH and CDR2 as LQKENI. The CDR3 sequence: CASSPSDTTNYGYTF. The CDR3 DNA reads TGTGCCAGCTCACCTTCGGACACGACAAACTATGGCTACACCTTC.

This chain uses TRBV6-5 with TRBJ2-7; maybe TRBD2 (5 bases). The CDR3 has 14 residues. Germline V CDR1 and CDR2: MNHEY, SVGAGI. V shed 6 bases and J shed 2 bases, with 14 bases lying between them. CDR3 amino acids: CASSTRAKTYEQYF. CDR3 in DNA: TGTGCCAGCAGCACGAGGGCGAAAACCTACGAGCAGTACTTC.

V usage is TRBV28 and J usage is TRBJ2-1, with D possibly matching TRBD1 (6 bases). Germline CDR1 reads MDHEN; CDR2 reads SYDVKM. This CDR3 has 14 amino acids. V was shortened by 7 bases and J by 0 bases, with 10 bases between the two germline ends. CDR3 residues: CASTRGSSYNEQFF. CDR3 sequence (DNA): TGTGCCAGCACGAGGGGGAGCTCCTACAATGAGCAGTTCTTC.

J is TRBJ2-7 and V is TRBV9; possibly TRBD1 for D (5 bases). V was pared by 3 bases and J by 1 base, with 8 bases between. Germline CDR1 reads SGDLS; CDR2 reads YYNGEE. This CDR3 is 13 amino acids long. As DNA, the CDR3 is TGTGCCAGCAGCGGACAGTTTTCCTACGAGCAGTACTTC. Protein sequence: CASSGQFSYEQYF.

The DNA for the CDR3 is TGCGCCAGCAGCTTGGCGGGGGTCCACTCTGGAAACACCATATATTTT. It translates to CASSLAGVHSGNTIYF. J is TRBJ1-3 and V is TRBV5-1, with D maybe TRBD1 (5 bases). The V gene lost 0 bases and the J gene lost 0 bases, with 10 bases spanning the gap. Germline V CDR1 and CDR2: SGHRS, YFSETQ. The CDR3 contains 16 residues.

This rearrangement joins TRBV14 to TRBJ1-2; D might be TRBD1 (6 bases). The CDR3 totals 15 residues. Trimming shortened V by 1 base and J by 7 bases, and 16 bases separated the two germline ends. Germline V gene lookup returns CDR1 SGHDN and CDR2 FVKESK. The CDR3 DNA is TGTGCCAGCAGCCAAGGGGCCAGGGGAGTGAGTGGCTACACCTTC. Amino acids: CASSQGARGVSGYTF. The variable domain in full, with the rest retrieved from reference TRBV14 and TRBJ1-2, is EAGVTQFPSHSVIEKGQTVTLRCDPISGHDNLYWYRRVMGKEIKFLLHFVKESKQDESGMPNNRFLAERTGGTYSTLKVQPAELEDSGVYFCASSQGARGVSGYTFGSGTRLTVV.

The gene calls are TRBV19 and TRBJ1-2, with D possibly being TRBD1 (6 bases). The CDR3 has 14 residues. Trimming pared 10 bases from V and 5 bases from J, leaving 20 bases between. The germline V gene encodes CDR1 LNHDA and CDR2 SQIVND (reference sequence). The CDR3 DNA reads TGTGCCACCGTCGCCGGGACAAGATTTTATGGCTACACCTTC. As protein: CATVAGTRFYGYTF. The full variable domain, in which reference TRBV19 and TRBJ1-2 provide the parts outside the CDR3, is DGGITQSPKYLFRKEGQNVTLSCEQNLNHDAMYWYRQDPGQGLRLIYYSQIVNDFQKGDIAEGYSVSREKKESFPLTVTSAQKNPTAFYLCATVAGTRFYGYTFGSGTRLTVV.

The V call is TRBV5-1, the J call TRBJ2-1, with a weak D call TRBD2 (5 bases). The CDR3 is made up of 16 amino acids. The germline gives CDR1 SGHRS, CDR2 YFSETQ. Trimming left V 7 bases short and J 0 bases short, with 17 bases between. Here the CDR3 DNA reads TGCGCCAGCCACCCGTCTGGTGACTACTCCTACAATGAGCAGTTCTTC. It encodes CASHPSGDYSYNEQFF.

The chain carries TRBV9 and TRBJ1-3; D not certain. The germline gives CDR1 SGDLS, CDR2 YYNGEE. Deletions cut 0 bases from V and 0 bases from J, with 7 bases between. This CDR3 spans 15 amino acids. The chain's CDR3 is CASSVVGSSGNTIYF. The CDR3, as DNA: TGTGCCAGCAGCGTAGTGGGGAGCTCTGGAAACACCATATATTTT.

This chain links TRBV5-4 with TRBJ1-1; weak D call: TRBD1 (6 bases). Trimming pared 3 bases from V and 1 base from J, leaving 13 bases between. The germline V gene encodes CDR1 SGHNT and CDR2 YYREEE (reference sequence). CDR3 length: 15 amino acids. DNA for the CDR3: TGTGCCAGCAGCTCTTCCGGGACAACGAACACTGAAGCTTTCTTT. It codes for CASSSSGTTNTEAFF.

This chain links TRBV7-9 with TRBJ1-3; 8 bases agree with TRBD1. The CDR3 is 14 residues long. CDR1 SEHNR and CDR2 FQNEAQ come from the germline V gene (reference sequence). V was clipped by 6 bases and J by 4 bases; unmatched bases: 5. CDR3 nucleotide sequence: TGTGCCAGCAGTTCGGACAGGGCGGGAAACACCATATATTTT. This codes for CASSSDRAGNTIYF. The full variable domain, in which reference TRBV7-9 and TRBJ1-3 provide the parts outside the CDR3, is DTGVSQNPRHKITKRGQNVTFRCDPISEHNRLYWYRQTLGQGPEFLTYFQNEAQLEKSRLLSDRFSAERPKGSFSTLEIQRTEQGDSAMYLCASSSDRAGNTIYFGEGSWLTVV.

The chain is built from TRBV5-1 and TRBJ2-5; D ambiguous. CDR1 SGHRS and CDR2 YFSETQ come from the germline V gene. Trimming left V 1 base short and J 5 bases short, with 15 bases between. The CDR3 sequence is 15 residues long. DNA of the CDR3: TGCGCCAGCAGCTTGTTGGCCTCCATCGGGGAGACCCAGTACTTC. It is translated as CASSLLASIGETQYF.

The CDR3 bases are TGTGCCAGCAGCCCGTCCCGGGACAGCTACGAGCAGTACTTC. It yields the protein CASSPSRDSYEQYF. The J gene is TRBJ2-7, the V gene TRBV13, with TRBD1 identical over 7 bases. Losses at the gene ends were 5 bases for V and 3 bases for J; bases not matched to a gene: 7. From germline, CDR1 is PRHDT and CDR2 FYEKMQ (reference sequence). The CDR3 length is 14 residues. The full variable domain, rest sourced from reference TRBV13 and TRBJ2-7, is AAGVIQSPRHLIKEKRETATLKCYPIPRHDTVYWYQQGPGQDPQFLISFYEKMQSDKGSIPDRFSAQQFSDYHSELNMSSLELGDSALYFCASSPSRDSYEQYFGPGTRLTVT.

The chain links TRBV25-1 to TRBJ2-1, with TRBD1 matching 7 bases. Per the germline V gene, CDR1 is MGHDK and CDR2 is SYGVNS. The ends lost 8 bases at V and 3 bases at J; junction bases unmatched: 4. The CDR3 runs 13 residues. The CDR3 spells CASGGQSYNEQFF. CDR3 sequence (DNA): TGTGCCAGCGGGGGACAGAGCTACAATGAGCAGTTCTTC.